The 32 T cell receptor beta chains presented below share a single source sample, sequenced in a study of CD8 T cells in Susac syndrome. Random hexamers were used to reverse transcribe the RNA input (about 0.5 to 1 ug). TCRdb redid the calling of the immunoSEQ multiplex PCR reads with MiXCR, one entry per CDR3 protein. The profile shows fewer than 350,000 distinct CDR3 sequences, around 90% of them singletons. Input material: CD4+ T cells from PBMCs. The receptors here all came from a human donor with multiple sclerosis.

This rearrangement joins TRBV6-6 to TRBJ2-3, with TRBD2 identical over 11 bases. The V gene end was trimmed by 5 bases and the J gene end by 4 bases; junction bases not matched to a gene: 5. Looked up from germline, CDR1 is MNHNY and CDR2 is SVGAGI (reference sequence). This CDR3 has 15 residues. This CDR3 reads CASSLRSGRADTQYF. The CDR3 DNA reads TGTGCCAGCAGTCTTCGTAGCGGGAGGGCAGATACGCAGTATTTT.

The chain employs TRBV19 and TRBJ2-7, with 9 bases identical to TRBD2. V trimming: 4 bases; J trimming: 4 bases; junction bases outside the gene matches: 5. Germline CDR1 is LNHDA and CDR2 is SQIVND (reference sequence). The CDR3 length is 14 residues. Here the CDR3 DNA reads TGTGCCAGTAGTAAGCGGACTAGCGAATACGAGCAGTACTTC. Encoded protein: CASSKRTSEYEQYF. Full variable domain (rest looked up from reference TRBV19 and TRBJ2-7): DGGITQSPKYLFRKEGQNVTLSCEQNLNHDAMYWYRQDPGQGLRLIYYSQIVNDFQKGDIAEGYSVSREKKESFPLTVTSAQKNPTAFYLCASSKRTSEYEQYFGPGTRLTVT.

The chain combines TRBV12-3 or TRBV12-4 with TRBJ2-3; perhaps TRBD2 as D (6 bases). The CDR3 loop spans 17 amino acids. Trimming cost V 7 bases and J 3 bases, with 23 bases left between them. CDR3 sequence reads: CASTRGPGDMRTDTQYF. The CDR3 coding sequence is TGTGCCAGCACCCGAGGCCCGGGAGACATGAGAACAGATACGCAGTATTTT.

This chain joins TRBV5-1 and TRBJ2-5; tentatively, D is TRBD1 or TRBD2 (5 bases each). CDR1 and CDR2 from the germline V gene are SGHRS and YFSETQ. This CDR3 is built from 14 residues. Trimming left V 4 bases short and J 6 bases short, with 16 bases between. CDR3 region: CASSDTSGRKTQYF. CDR3 nucleotide sequence: TGCGCCAGCAGCGACACGTCGGGACGGAAGACCCAGTACTTC.

The chain couples TRBV20-1 to TRBJ1-4; D gene ambiguous. Deletions cut 6 bases from V and 5 bases from J, with 13 bases between. This CDR3 is built from 13 residues. The germline CDR1 and CDR2 sequences are DFQATT and SNEGSKA (reference sequence). CDR3 nucleotide sequence: TGCAGTGCCCCCTCCGCCAGAAATGAAAAACTGTTTTTT. Amino acids: CSAPSARNEKLFF.

The V gene is TRBV29-1, the J gene TRBJ1-2; TRBD1 might be the D (5 bases). V lost 4 bases and J 5 bases, leaving 11 bases between the germline ends. The CDR3 spans 12 residues. Germline V gene lookup returns CDR1 SQVTM and CDR2 ANQGSEA. DNA of the CDR3: TGCAGCGTTGCGTCCAGGGTGTATGGCTACACCTTC. Residues: CSVASRVYGYTF.

For the CDR3, the DNA is TGCAGTGCTCCCGGACAGGCAAATCAGCCCCAGCATTTT. Protein sequence: CSAPGQANQPQHF. The chain carries TRBV20-1 and TRBJ1-5; 7 bases are a match to TRBD1. The trim removed 5 bases at V and 4 bases at J, leaving 5 bases unmatched. The germline gives CDR1 DFQATT, CDR2 SNEGSKA (reference sequence). The CDR3 runs to 13 residues.

V usage is TRBV6-6 and J usage is TRBJ2-1; TRBD2 agrees at 11 bases. This CDR3 is built from 16 residues. Germline CDR1 reads MNHNY; CDR2 reads SVGAGI (reference sequence). Losses at the gene ends were 6 bases for V and 2 bases for J; bases not matched to a gene: 6. CDR3: CASSRLAGGPYNEQFF. The CDR3 DNA reads TGTGCCAGCAGCAGGCTAGCGGGGGGACCCTACAATGAGCAGTTCTTC.

V gene TRBV3-1 combines with J gene TRBJ1-5; D might be TRBD1 (5 bases). Trimming removed 4 bases from V and 1 base from J, with 8 bases in between. Germline CDR1 is LGHDT and CDR2 is YNNKEL (reference sequence). CDR3 size: 14 residues. The CDR3 DNA sequence: TGTGCCAGCAGCCTGACAGTAAGCAATCAGCCCCAGCATTTT. It encodes CASSLTVSNQPQHF. Full variable domain (outside the CDR3, taken from reference TRBV3-1 and TRBJ1-5): DTAVSQTPKYLVTQMGNDKSIKCEQNLGHDTMYWYKQDSKKFLKIMFSYNNKELIINETVPNRFSPKSPDKAHLNLHINSLELGDSAVYFCASSLTVSNQPQHFGDGTRLSIL.

The rearrangement links TRBV20-1 to TRBJ2-1; D remains unclear. This CDR3 has 12 residues. CDR1 and CDR2 (germline): DFQATT, SNEGSKA (reference sequence). The V gene lost 6 bases and the J gene lost 0 bases, with 6 bases spanning the gap. CDR3 in amino acids: CSAPSSYNEQFF. The DNA of the CDR3 is TGCAGTGCACCCAGCTCCTACAATGAGCAGTTCTTC.

This chain links TRBV18 with TRBJ2-3, with 12 bases matching TRBD2. CDR1 and CDR2 (germline): KGHSH, LQKENI. This CDR3 is built from 19 residues. Trimming cost V 5 bases and J 5 bases; bases outside gene matches: 17. The CDR3 is CASSAQTPTSGGRGDTQYF. The DNA of the CDR3 is TGTGCCAGCTCAGCCCAAACCCCCACTAGCGGGGGGCGTGGAGATACGCAGTATTTT. The full variable domain, its missing parts supplied by reference TRBV18 and TRBJ2-3, is NAGVMQNPRHLVRRRGQEARLRCSPMKGHSHVYWYRQLPEEGLKFMVYLQKENIIDESGMPKERFSAEFPKEGPSILRIQQVVRGDSAAYFCASSAQTPTSGGRGDTQYFGPGTRLTVL.

This chain links TRBV9 with TRBJ1-4, with TRBD1 as a possible D gene (5 bases). CDR3 length: 16 amino acids. Trimming stripped 0 bases from V and 8 bases from J, with 17 bases between. Germline V gives CDR1 SGDLS, CDR2 YYNGEE. This chain's CDR3 is CASSVGAGGTAEKLFF. CDR3 coding DNA: TGTGCCAGCAGCGTAGGCGCTGGGGGGACTGCGGAAAAACTGTTTTTT.

This rearrangement joins TRBV5-6 to TRBJ2-1; no definite D call. The CDR3 consists of 14 residues. V was clipped by 4 bases and J by 0 bases, with 8 bases between them. Germline CDR1 and CDR2: SGHDT and YYEEEE. CDR3 sequence: CASSRVGSYNEQFF. DNA of the CDR3: TGTGCCAGCAGCCGCGTGGGCTCCTACAATGAGCAGTTCTTC.

The V and J genes are TRBV5-6 and TRBJ1-5; D perhaps matches TRBD1 (6 bases). The germline gives CDR1 SGHDT, CDR2 YYEEEE. V lost 4 bases to trimming and J lost 2 bases, with 13 bases between them. The CDR3 has 15 amino acids. Here the CDR3 DNA reads TGTGCCAGCAGCACCACAGGGCATGGCAATCAGCCCCAGCATTTT. It encodes CASSTTGHGNQPQHF.

This clonotype was seen only a few times. The rearrangement links TRBV18 to TRBJ2-3; unclear D gene. The germline CDR1 and CDR2 sequences are KGHSH and LQKENI. The CDR3 consists of 12 residues. Trimming pared 2 bases from V and 4 bases from J, leaving 4 bases between. The CDR3 region is CASSPLADTQYF. The CDR3 nucleotides are TGTGCCAGCTCACCATTGGCAGATACGCAGTATTTT.

The genes are TRBV20-1 and TRBJ1-5, with unresolved D. This CDR3 has 14 residues. Germline CDR1 is DFQATT and CDR2 is SNEGSKA (reference sequence). The V end was cut by 2 bases, the J end by 0 bases, with 8 bases between. CDR3 DNA sequence: TGCAGTGCTAGAAACAGCTATAGCAATCAGCCCCAGCATTTT. This translates into CSARNSYSNQPQHF.

This clonotype was seen just once. The V gene is TRBV29-1, the J gene TRBJ2-6; D not resolved. V was trimmed by 2 bases and J by 4 bases, leaving 3 bases between them. This CDR3 is built from 12 residues. The germline V gene has CDR1 SQVTM and CDR2 ANQGSEA. The CDR3 sequence is CSVEQGANVLTF. As DNA, the CDR3 is TGCAGCGTTGAACAAGGGGCCAACGTCCTGACTTTC.

The rearrangement joins TRBV20-1 to TRBJ1-1, with D perhaps matching TRBD1 (6 bases). V lost 6 bases and J lost 1, with 15 bases in between. The CDR3 is made up of 14 amino acids. CDR1 is DFQATT and CDR2 is SNEGSKA in the germline V gene (reference sequence). The CDR3 DNA is TGCAGTGCCCCGAGGGGGGGAGGGAACACTGAAGCTTTCTTT. It yields the protein CSAPRGGGNTEAFF.

The V and J genes are TRBV9 and TRBJ2-5; 13 bases align to TRBD2. The CDR3 extends over 15 amino acids. CDR1 is SGDLS and CDR2 is YYNGEE in the germline V gene. V lost 2 bases and J lost 5; bases outside the gene matches: 3. This CDR3 reads CASSVGLAGVETQYF. The CDR3 nucleotides read TGTGCCAGCAGCGTCGGACTAGCGGGAGTGGAGACCCAGTACTTC. Full variable domain (rest looked up from reference TRBV9 and TRBJ2-5): DSGVTQTPKHLITATGQRVTLRCSPRSGDLSVYWYQQSLDQGLQFLIQYYNGEERAKGNILERFSAQQFPDLHSELNLSSLELGDSALYFCASSVGLAGVETQYFGPGTRLLVL.

This chain connects TRBV30 to TRBJ1-5; D is unclear. Germline CDR1 and CDR2: GTSNPN and SVGIG (reference sequence). V lost 2 bases and J lost 4, with 9 bases in between. The CDR3 runs 13 residues. The chain's CDR3 is CAWSKGLNQPQHF. The CDR3 DNA reads TGTGCCTGGAGTAAAGGCCTTAATCAGCCCCAGCATTTT.

This chain joins TRBV20-1 and TRBJ1-4, with D possibly being TRBD1 (5 bases). Trimming stripped 5 bases from V and 4 bases from J, with 11 bases between. CDR3 size: 13 residues. Germline CDR1 is DFQATT and CDR2 is SNEGSKA (reference sequence). CDR3 sequence reads: CSASAGRNEKLFF. The CDR3 coding sequence is TGCAGTGCTTCGGCAGGGCGTAATGAAAAACTGTTTTTT.

The chain recombines TRBV7-2 with TRBJ2-5; D is tentatively TRBD1 or TRBD2 (5 bases each). Per the germline V gene, CDR1 is SGHTA and CDR2 is FQGNSA. This CDR3 has 14 amino acids. V was shortened by 7 bases and J by 2 bases, with 14 bases between the two germline ends. CDR3 in DNA: TGTGCCAGCACCCAGGGAGTAGTTCAAGAGACCCAGTACTTC. Amino acid sequence: CASTQGVVQETQYF.

V is TRBV6-2 or TRBV6-3 and J is TRBJ2-7, with TRBD2 identical over 8 bases. The CDR3 is 16 amino acids. The trim removed 8 bases at V and 4 bases at J, leaving 16 bases unmatched. The germline gives CDR1 MNHEY, CDR2 SVGEGT. The CDR3, as DNA: TGTGCCAGCCTCTCCGGGAGGGGACGGAGCTTTTACGAGCAGTACTTC. Residues: CASLSGRGRSFYEQYF.

In its sample, this clonotype was seen a few times. The chain recombines TRBV28 with TRBJ2-1, with D hard to call. V gave up 1 base and J gave up 9 bases, with 4 bases separating them. Germline loops: CDR1 MDHEN, CDR2 SYDVKM. The CDR3 contains 11 residues. CDR3 residues: CASSLFGEQFF. The CDR3 nucleotides are TGTGCCAGCAGTTTATTCGGTGAGCAGTTCTTC. Supplemented by reference TRBV28 and TRBJ2-1, the full variable domain reads DVKVTQSSRYLVKRTGEKVFLECVQDMDHENMFWYRQDPGLGLRLIYFSYDVKMKEKGDIPEGYSVSREKKERFSLILESASTNQTSMYLCASSLFGEQFFGPGTRLTVL.

The rearrangement links TRBV3-1 to TRBJ2-1; unclear D gene. Germline CDR1 reads LGHDT; CDR2 reads YNNKEL (reference sequence). V lost 1 base and J 3 bases, leaving 19 bases between the germline ends. This CDR3 region has 18 residues. In DNA form, the CDR3 reads TGTGCCAGCAGCCAAGGCCCCTCAACAGTGGTCTACTACAATGAGCAGTTCTTC. This sequence encodes CASSQGPSTVVYYNEQFF.

The chain is built from TRBV5-4 and TRBJ1-5; no clear D. Germline lookup yields CDR1 SGHNT and CDR2 YYREEE (reference sequence). V lost 3 bases, J lost 6 bases, and 16 bases lay in between. The CDR3 is made up of 15 amino acids. DNA for the CDR3: TGTGCCAGCAGCTCGGATGGACTCAGCGGTCAGCCCCAGCATTTT. Translated, it gives CASSSDGLSGQPQHF.

The J gene is TRBJ2-2, the V gene TRBV27, with D possibly TRBD2 on 6 matching bases. The CDR3 sequence is 13 residues long. Trimming cost V 5 bases and J 6 bases, with 10 bases left between them. Germline V gene data show CDR1 as MNHEY and CDR2 as SMNVEV (reference sequence). The CDR3 coding sequence is TGTGCCAGCAGTATTATAGCGGCCGGGGAGCTGTTTTTT. Protein product: CASSIIAAGELFF.

The genes are TRBV5-1 and TRBJ1-5, with 7 positions matching TRBD1. The germline V gene has CDR1 SGHRS and CDR2 YFSETQ. The CDR3 spans 15 residues. J gave up 10 bases and V 1 base, and 11 bases lay outside the gene matches. Here the CDR3 reads CASSLYGQDGAPQHF. Here the CDR3 DNA reads TGCGCCAGCAGCTTGTACGGACAGGACGGAGCTCCCCAGCATTTT.

The table lists this clonotype with a few counts. V usage is TRBV7-3 and J usage is TRBJ2-7; 10 bases map to TRBD1. This CDR3 spans 14 amino acids. The ends lost 6 bases at V and 5 bases at J; junction bases unmatched: 7. Germline CDR1 is SGHTA and CDR2 is FQGTGA. Here the CDR3 reads CASRPGTGDHEQYF. CDR3 DNA sequence: TGTGCCAGCAGACCCGGGACAGGGGACCACGAGCAGTACTTC.

The gene calls are TRBV7-9 and TRBJ2-3; the D is unclear. Germline V gives CDR1 SEHNR, CDR2 FQNEAQ (reference sequence). The V and J ends lost 3 bases and 2 bases respectively, with 9 bases between them. The CDR3 has 14 amino acids. CDR3 sequence: CASSFALDTDTQYF. CDR3 sequence (DNA): TGTGCCAGCAGCTTCGCCCTTGACACAGATACGCAGTATTTT. The full variable domain, in which reference TRBV7-9 and TRBJ2-3 provide the parts outside the CDR3, is DTGVSQNPRHKITKRGQNVTFRCDPISEHNRLYWYRQTLGQGPEFLTYFQNEAQLEKSRLLSDRFSAERPKGSFSTLEIQRTEQGDSAMYLCASSFALDTDTQYFGPGTRLTVL.

The chain couples TRBV2 to TRBJ2-1, with TRBD2 identical over 7 bases. The CDR3 runs to 14 residues. The ends lost 6 bases at V and 5 bases at J; junction bases unmatched: 7. Germline CDR1 reads SNHLY; CDR2 reads FYNNEI. CDR3 coding DNA: TGTGCCAGCAGGGGCGGGAGTTGGCACAATGAGCAGTTCTTC. This sequence encodes CASRGGSWHNEQFF.

The V gene is TRBV3-1, the J gene TRBJ2-7, with D unresolved. Germline loops: CDR1 LGHDT, CDR2 YNNKEL (reference sequence). V dropped 1 base and J dropped 3 bases, with 10 bases sitting between them. CDR3 length: 14 residues. Written as DNA, the CDR3 is TGTGCCAGCAGCCAAGGGAGCGTATACTACGAGCAGTACTTC. This codes for CASSQGSVYYEQYF.